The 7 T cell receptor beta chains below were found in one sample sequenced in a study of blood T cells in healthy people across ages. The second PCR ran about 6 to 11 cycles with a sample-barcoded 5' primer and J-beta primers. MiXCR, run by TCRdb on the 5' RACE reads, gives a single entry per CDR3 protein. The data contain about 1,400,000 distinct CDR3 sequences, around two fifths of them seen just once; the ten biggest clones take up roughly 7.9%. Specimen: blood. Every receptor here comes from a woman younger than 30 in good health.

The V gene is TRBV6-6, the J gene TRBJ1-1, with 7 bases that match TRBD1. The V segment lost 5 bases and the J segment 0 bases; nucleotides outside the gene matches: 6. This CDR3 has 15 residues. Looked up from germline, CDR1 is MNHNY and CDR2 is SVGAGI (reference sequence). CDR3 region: CASSADRAMNTEAFF. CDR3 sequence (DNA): TGTGCCAGCAGTGCCGACAGGGCAATGAACACTGAAGCTTTCTTT.

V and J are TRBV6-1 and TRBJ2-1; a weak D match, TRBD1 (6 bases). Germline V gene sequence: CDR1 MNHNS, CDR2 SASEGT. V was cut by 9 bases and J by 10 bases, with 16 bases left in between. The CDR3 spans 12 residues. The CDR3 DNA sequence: TGTGCCAGTCCCCGGTCCCAGGGGGAGCAGTTCTTC. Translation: CASPRSQGEQFF.

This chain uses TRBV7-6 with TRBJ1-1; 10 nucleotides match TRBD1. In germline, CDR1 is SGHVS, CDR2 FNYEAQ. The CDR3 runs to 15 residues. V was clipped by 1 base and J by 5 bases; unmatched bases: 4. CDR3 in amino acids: CASSLEADRGTEAFF. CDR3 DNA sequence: TGTGCCAGCAGCTTAGAGGCGGACAGGGGGACTGAAGCTTTCTTT.

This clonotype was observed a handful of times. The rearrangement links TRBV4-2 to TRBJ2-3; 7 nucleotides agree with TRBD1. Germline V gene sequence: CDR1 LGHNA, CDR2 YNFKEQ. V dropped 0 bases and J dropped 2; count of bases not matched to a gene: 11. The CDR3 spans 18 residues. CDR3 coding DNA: TGTGCCAGCAGCCAAGAGTGGACAGGAATTACCCCCACAGATACGCAGTATTTT. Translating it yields CASSQEWTGITPTDTQYF.

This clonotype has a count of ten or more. CDR3 in DNA: TGTGCCAGCAAATCGACGGAGAACTACGAGCAGTACTTC. Protein product: CASKSTENYEQYF. The V and J genes are TRBV12-3 or TRBV12-4 and TRBJ2-7; D is undetermined. The length of the CDR3 is 13 residues. V lost 7 bases and J 3 bases, leaving 13 bases between the germline ends.

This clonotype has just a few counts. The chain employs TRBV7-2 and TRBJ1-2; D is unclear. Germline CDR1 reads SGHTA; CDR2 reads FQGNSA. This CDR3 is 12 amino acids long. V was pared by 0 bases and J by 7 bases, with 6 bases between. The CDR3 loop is CASSLAEAGYTF. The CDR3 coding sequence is TGTGCCAGCAGCTTAGCCGAGGCTGGCTACACCTTC.

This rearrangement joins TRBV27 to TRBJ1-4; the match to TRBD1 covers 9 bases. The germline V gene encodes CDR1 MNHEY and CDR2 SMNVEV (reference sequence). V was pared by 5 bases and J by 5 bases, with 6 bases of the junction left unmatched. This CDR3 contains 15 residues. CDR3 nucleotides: TGTGCCAGCAGTCCTCTGGGACAGGGCAATGAAAAACTGTTTTTT. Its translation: CASSPLGQGNEKLFF. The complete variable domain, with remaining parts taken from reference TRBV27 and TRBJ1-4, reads EAQVTQNPRYLITVTGKKLTVTCSQNMNHEYMSWYRQDPGLGLRQIYYSMNVEVTDKGDVPEGYKVSRKEKRNFPLILESPSPNQTSLYFCASSPLGQGNEKLFFGSGTQLSVL.